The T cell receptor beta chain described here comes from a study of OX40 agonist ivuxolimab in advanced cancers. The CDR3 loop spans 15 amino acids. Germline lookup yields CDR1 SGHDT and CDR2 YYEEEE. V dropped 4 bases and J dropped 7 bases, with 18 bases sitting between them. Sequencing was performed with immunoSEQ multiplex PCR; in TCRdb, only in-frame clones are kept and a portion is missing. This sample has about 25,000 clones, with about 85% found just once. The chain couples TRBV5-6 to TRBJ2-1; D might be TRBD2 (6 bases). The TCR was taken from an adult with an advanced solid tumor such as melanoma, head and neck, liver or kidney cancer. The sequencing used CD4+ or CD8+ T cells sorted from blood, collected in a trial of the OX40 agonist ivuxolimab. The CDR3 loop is CASSPGSGVLNEQFF. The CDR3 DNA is TGTGCCAGCAGCCCTGGTTCGGGAGTCCTTAATGAGCAGTTCTTC.